The next 19 T cell receptor beta chains were all read from a single sample in a study of early stage breast cancer tumors. This table comes from immunoSEQ multiplex PCR, and its TCRdb copy is limited to in-frame clones, with some not included. The sample carries tens of thousands of clones, roughly 81% recorded once. The source material was blood. The source of these receptors is a person aged 50-59 years with breast cancer.

V is TRBV30 and J is TRBJ2-2; TRBD2 aligns across 9 bases. This CDR3 has 14 residues. Germline V gene lookup returns CDR1 GTSNPN and CDR2 SVGIG (reference sequence). V lost 4 bases and J lost 5; bases outside the gene matches: 5. Written as DNA, the CDR3 is TGTGCCTGGACTAGCGGGGTAGGGACCGGGGAGCTGTTTTTT. It codes for CAWTSGVGTGELFF.

This clone was observed once. This chain uses TRBV28 with TRBJ1-4; a possible D gene is TRBD1 (5 bases). Germline V lookup: CDR1 MDHEN, CDR2 SYDVKM. The V end lost 7 bases, the J end lost 0 bases, and 9 bases lay between the germline ends. The CDR3 is 14 residues long. The CDR3 DNA sequence: TGTGCCAGCATGGGGCAGGCAACTAATGAAAAACTGTTTTTT. Encoded protein: CASMGQATNEKLFF. The full variable domain, its missing parts supplied by reference TRBV28 and TRBJ1-4, is DVKVTQSSRYLVKRTGEKVFLECVQDMDHENMFWYRQDPGLGLRLIYFSYDVKMKEKGDIPEGYSVSREKKERFSLILESASTNQTSMYLCASMGQATNEKLFFGSGTQLSVL.

The rearrangement joins TRBV5-1 to TRBJ2-2; 8 positions match TRBD1. From germline, CDR1 is SGHRS and CDR2 YFSETQ. The CDR3 contains 14 residues. V was clipped by 4 bases and J by 3 bases; unmatched bases: 2. CDR3 residues: CASSLTGDTGELFF. The CDR3 DNA sequence: TGCGCCAGCAGCCTGACAGGGGACACCGGGGAGCTGTTTTTT.

CDR3 residues: CASSLTGGSYEQYF. In DNA, the CDR3 is TGTGCCAGTAGCCTGACAGGGGGCTCCTACGAGCAGTACTTC. The chain joins TRBV19 to TRBJ2-7; 9 nucleotides agree with TRBD1. This CDR3 spans 14 amino acids. V shed 6 bases, J shed 0 bases, and the junction held 3 bases outside the gene matches. Germline-derived CDR1 and CDR2 are LNHDA and SQIVND (reference sequence).

This clone appeared once. The CDR3 loop is CASRLLAGGGNEQFF. The CDR3 region has the DNA TGTGCCAGCCGTCTCCTAGCGGGAGGAGGGAATGAGCAGTTCTTC. The V gene is TRBV19, the J gene TRBJ2-1, with 11 bases fitting TRBD2. This CDR3 is 15 amino acids long. CDR1 LNHDA and CDR2 SQIVND come from the germline V gene (reference sequence). The J segment lost 7 bases and the V segment lost 9 bases, leaving 11 bases of the junction unmatched.

V and J are TRBV19 and TRBJ1-4, with D maybe TRBD1 (6 bases). Germline lookup yields CDR1 LNHDA and CDR2 SQIVND (reference sequence). This CDR3 spans 15 amino acids. V was trimmed by 4 bases and J by 3 bases, leaving 12 bases between them. The CDR3 DNA follows: TGTGCCAGTAGTAAGCACAGGGTAGCTAATGAAAAACTGTTTTTT. Translated: CASSKHRVANEKLFF.

J is TRBJ2-1 and V is TRBV29-1, with a weak D call TRBD1 (5 bases). Per the germline V gene, CDR1 is SQVTM and CDR2 is ANQGSEA. Trimming stripped 6 bases from V and 7 bases from J, with 10 bases between. CDR3 length: 11 amino acids. The CDR3 region has the DNA TGCAGCGTCAACCCAGGGAATGAGCAGTTCTTC. It codes for CSVNPGNEQFF.

The chain uses TRBV27 and TRBJ1-2, with TRBD1 matching over 7 bases. Germline assignment: CDR1 MNHEY and CDR2 SMNVEV (reference sequence). The length of the CDR3 is 15 residues. V trimming: 4 bases; J trimming: 8 bases; junction bases outside the gene matches: 13. Here the CDR3 DNA reads TGTGCCAGCAGTTCCCGCGGGACAGAAAGCCGCGGCTACACCTTC. Protein product: CASSSRGTESRGYTF.

V and J are TRBV5-4 and TRBJ1-1; no firm D call. CDR3 length: 16 amino acids. The V gene lost 0 bases and the J gene lost 3 bases, with 15 bases spanning the gap. Germline values: CDR1 SGHNT, CDR2 YYREEE (reference sequence). CDR3 nucleotides: TGTGCCAGCAGCTTGGGGACCCCCGGCGGGGACACTGAAGCTTTCTTT. Translated, it gives CASSLGTPGGDTEAFF.

This chain connects TRBV5-1 to TRBJ1-1; D not certain. Germline CDR1 and CDR2: SGHRS and YFSETQ. The CDR3 is made up of 13 amino acids. The V gene lost 7 bases and the J gene lost 2 bases, with 12 bases spanning the gap. In nucleotides, the CDR3 is TGCGCCAGCTCCGACCGGGGAAACACTGAAGCTTTCTTT. This sequence encodes CASSDRGNTEAFF.

This rearrangement joins TRBV4-1 to TRBJ2-7; 8 bases are shared with TRBD2. The CDR3 loop spans 17 amino acids. Germline V gene lookup returns CDR1 MGHRA and CDR2 YSYEKL. V lost 2 bases to trimming and J lost 0 bases; unmatched junction nucleotides: 9. The DNA of the CDR3 is TGCGCCAGCAGCCAACCCCCCCCCGCGGGGGGCTCCTACGAGCAGTACTTC. This translates into CASSQPPPAGGSYEQYF.

The chain joins TRBV13 to TRBJ2-7, with 8 nucleotides matching TRBD2. This CDR3 has 16 residues. CDR1 and CDR2 (germline): PRHDT, FYEKMQ (reference sequence). The junction had 14 bases not matched to a gene; V was cut back by 4 bases and J by 6 bases. The CDR3 sequence: CASSSSADGGAIEQYF. CDR3 nucleotides: TGTGCCAGCAGCTCATCTGCCGACGGGGGGGCCATCGAGCAGTACTTC. Drawing the rest from reference TRBV13 and TRBJ2-7, the complete variable domain is AAGVIQSPRHLIKEKRETATLKCYPIPRHDTVYWYQQGPGQDPQFLISFYEKMQSDKGSIPDRFSAQQFSDYHSELNMSSLELGDSALYFCASSSSADGGAIEQYFGPGTRLTVT.

The chain is built from TRBV25-1 and TRBJ1-4; TRBD1 aligns across 7 bases. The ends lost 6 bases at V and 6 bases at J; junction bases unmatched: 7. The germline gives CDR1 MGHDK, CDR2 SYGVNS. The length of the CDR3 is 14 residues. The CDR3 DNA sequence: TGTGCCAGCAGCTTATCGGGGACAGATGAAAAACTGTTTTTT. Amino acids: CASSLSGTDEKLFF.

The gene calls are TRBV28 and TRBJ2-2; TRBD2 matches 9 bases. J was trimmed by 4 bases and V by 5 bases; bases with no gene match: 14. The CDR3 sequence is 18 residues long. Germline V CDR1 and CDR2: MDHEN, SYDVKM. The CDR3 coding sequence is TGTGCCAGCAGTCCCCCCCAGCGGGGGGTAGTGTTCACCGGGGAGCTGTTTTTT. Translating it yields CASSPPQRGVVFTGELFF.

The chain links TRBV5-1 to TRBJ2-1; the match to TRBD2 covers 8 bases. Germline-derived CDR1 and CDR2 are SGHRS and YFSETQ. Trimming took 7 bases from V and 7 from J; bases not matched to a gene: 10. The CDR3 is 14 amino acids. The CDR3 loop is CASGSGELGNEQFF. As DNA, the CDR3 is TGCGCCAGCGGTAGCGGGGAACTTGGGAATGAGCAGTTCTTC.

This rearrangement joins TRBV29-1 to TRBJ1-2; D remains unclear. V was cut by 3 bases and J by 3 bases, with 5 bases left in between. The CDR3 has 11 amino acids. Germline V gene sequence: CDR1 SQVTM, CDR2 ANQGSEA. CDR3 bases: TGCAGCGTTGACAGCCACTATGGCTACACCTTC. Residues: CSVDSHYGYTF.

This clone has just a few counts. The chain has TRBV6-6 and TRBJ1-1, with D maybe TRBD1 (5 bases). V lost 6 bases and J lost 4, with 15 bases in between. The V gene's germline CDR1 is MNHNY and CDR2 SVGAGI (reference sequence). There are 14 residues in the CDR3. The CDR3 reads CASRWTLKGTEAFF. In DNA form, the CDR3 reads TGTGCCAGCAGGTGGACACTCAAGGGCACTGAAGCTTTCTTT.

The chain recombines TRBV15 with TRBJ2-4; a weak D match, TRBD2 (6 bases). The CDR3 totals 17 residues. Germline V gene sequence: CDR1 LNHNV, CDR2 YYDKDF (reference sequence). Trimming removed 3 bases at V and 6 bases at J, with 21 bases between. CDR3 bases: TGTGCCACCAGCAGTTTAGCGGAAGATCCCCATCTAAACATTCAGTACTTC. Residues: CATSSLAEDPHLNIQYF.

The V call is TRBV7-2, the J call TRBJ2-7; the D call may be TRBD1 or TRBD2 (5 bases each). CDR1 is SGHTA and CDR2 is FQGNSA in the germline V gene. The CDR3 spans 15 residues. V was shortened by 1 base and J by 0 bases, with 10 bases between the two germline ends. CDR3 sequence reads: CASSLGSGRSYEQYF. The DNA of the CDR3 is TGTGCCAGCAGCTTAGGATCGGGACGCTCCTACGAGCAGTACTTC.